This TCR beta chain was found in a study of blood T cell repertoires in COVID-19 (dated by TCRdb to the early 2020s). About the investigation overall: Samples covering the acute and convalescent phases of COVID-19 were provided by collaborators in the United States, Italy and Spain. The material from the prospective study consisted of cDNA or gDNA derived from T cells, B-cell-depleted T cells, or PBMCs. Deeply sampled blood TCRbeta repertoires from subjects exposed to, actively infected with, or recovered from COVID-19 were included in the dataset. A freely available public database, intended as a resource for researchers studying the immune response to SARS-CoV-2, is where the repertoires were released. Samples were obtained from the ongoing ImmuneRACE study (first 160 participants) and from approximately 1,200 subjects provided by 6 global collaborators. The sample metadata nearly always contained a de-identified subject ID, COVID-19 status, age in years and sex. Where available, HLA class I and class II types were taken from metadata supplied by the sample provider and were not determined by assay-based typing.

This clone was picked up one time. Its recognized antigen is unknown. The input lacks base qualities; no much larger clone sits a single base away. TCRbeta CDR3 regions were amplified from genomic DNA by means of the immunoSEQ Assay, a bias-controlled multiplex PCR. From the authors' description of their analysis: Nucleated cell counts per sample were estimated from amplification of reference gene primers within the assay. To quantify the absolute abundance of each unique TCRbeta CDR3 rearrangement, sequence reads were collapsed and filtered. Productive Simpson clonality was computed per sample as the square root of Simpson's diversity index over productive rearrangements. The table comes from immuneACCESS by way of TCRdb, which keeps in-frame sequences with V and J called. Part of the clones is missing from these tables; in studies checked, under half for an unresolved V gene and the rest for unknown reasons. The V and J calls and clone size come from that table; D and trimming were worked out from the DNA. This sample holds about 380,000 clones; 70% to 90% were observed only once. Roughly 1.4% of the sample belongs to the ten largest clones.

V loses 0 bases of germline sequence and J loses 3 bases, and the interval between the two ends is 12 bases. From the germline V gene, CDR1 is MGHRA and CDR2 is YSYEKL. The CDR3, cysteine through phenylalanine, is 15 amino acids long. Only the CDR3 DNA stays, 45 bases, in frame from base 1. Enrolling through a virtual design, the prospective study's participants ranged in age from roughly 18 to 89 years and lived across about two dozen United States geographic areas. Cohort assignment in the prospective study relied on participant-reported clinical history from a screening survey and a study questionnaire. ImmuneRACE Cohort 3 recovered participants were defined by two consecutive negative NP/OP PCR tests, healthcare professional clearance, or symptom resolution. In the prospective study, whole blood, serum and a nasopharyngeal or oropharyngeal swab were collected from each participant by mobile phlebotomists. Additional blood draws and questionnaires over an approximately 2-month period could optionally be provided by prospective study participants. Prospective study blood samples were shipped either frozen or at room temperature before DNA extraction.

What the work shows at the level of the full study, not this receptor alone: How much clinical and demographic metadata was included differed by source and by participant, and the metadata was provided uncurated.

The sample taken for sequencing was PBMCs or T cells enriched from blood (not recorded which). The rearranged chain carries TRBV4-1 and TRBJ2-7; TRBD1 might be the D gene, on 6 matching bases. The origin of this receptor is a man between 25 and 39 years old who had recovered from COVID-19. The DNA reads as follows: TGCGCCAGCAGCCAAGAGGAGCAGGGGTTCTACGAGCAGTACTTC. Translation gives CASSQEEQGFYEQYF.